Given below is one T cell receptor (beta chain) in context. Its specificity is not known. The entry originates in a study of cytomegalovirus exposure and HLA in healthy donors. Germline-derived CDR1 and CDR2 are SGDLS and YYNGEE. Trimming removed 0 bases from V and 1 base from J; junction bases left unmatched: 10. The CDR3 extends over 18 amino acids. This PCR relied on a set of 60 Vbeta primers and 13 Jbeta primers. TCRdb's copy holds only in-frame clones and misses some; the assay was immunoSEQ multiplex PCR. The sample has more than 150,000 clones; 82% are singletons. Study-wide findings and caveats: What a later analysis showed was that several of the most significant clusters appeared linked to common viral pathogens. Later analysis reportedly placed an Asian-associated ancestry cluster below the roughly 680-donor mean in N-insertions. The study found most TCR sequences rare, yet found some public TCRs in many donors.

The gene calls are TRBV9 and TRBJ1-3; TRBD1 agrees at 7 bases. The sequenced material came from PBMCs. This TCR was recovered from a woman aged 45-60 years in good health and CMV-seropositive. The CDR3 DNA reads TGTGCCAGCAGCGTAGCTCCTGAGGGGGCTTCATCTGGAAACACCATATATTTT. It is translated as CASSVAPEGASSGNTIYF.